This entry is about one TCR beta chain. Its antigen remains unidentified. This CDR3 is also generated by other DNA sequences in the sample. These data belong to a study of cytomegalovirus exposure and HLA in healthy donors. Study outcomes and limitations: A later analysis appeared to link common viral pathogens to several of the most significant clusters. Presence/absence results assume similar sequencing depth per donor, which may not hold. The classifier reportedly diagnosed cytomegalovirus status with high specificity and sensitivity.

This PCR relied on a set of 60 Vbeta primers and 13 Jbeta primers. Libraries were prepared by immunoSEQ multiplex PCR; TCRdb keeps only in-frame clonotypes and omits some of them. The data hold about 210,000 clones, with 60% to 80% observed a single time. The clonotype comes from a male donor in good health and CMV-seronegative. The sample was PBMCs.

The CDR3 sequence is CASSAGLANEQFF. Here the CDR3 DNA reads TGTGCCAGCAGCGCCGGACTAGCAAATGAGCAGTTCTTC. The chain uses TRBV9 and TRBJ2-1; 8 bases line up with TRBD2. Germline-derived CDR1 and CDR2 are SGDLS and YYNGEE. The CDR3 runs 13 residues. The trim removed 3 bases at V and 7 bases at J, leaving 3 bases unmatched.